The rows below give T cell receptor beta chains drawn from one sample of a study of T cells in Graves' hyperthyroidism and ophthalmopathy. MiXCR, run by TCRdb on the multiplex PCR reads, gives a single entry per CDR3 protein. The sample includes 640,000 or so distinct CDR3 sequences, about 14% of them seen just once. The sequenced sample consisted of blood. The source of these receptors is a woman younger than 30 with Graves' ophthalmopathy. CDR3s include the opening cysteine and the closing phenylalanine or tryptophan. A D gene is named only where the DNA matches it firmly. Clone size is given for some rows only: seen once, a few or many times, or a class if the clone is expanded.

-	TRBV28	TRBJ2-2	few	TGTGCCAGCAGCCCACCCACCCTGATGGGTGGTCTGGCCGGGGAGCTGTTTTTT	CASSPPTLMGGLAGELFF
-	TRBV6-1	TRBJ2-2	few	TGTGCCAGCAGTGAGACGGAGGCCGCTCGAGGCGGGGAGCTGTTTTTT	CASSETEAARGGELFF
TRBD2	TRBV11-1	TRBJ2-1	-	TGTGCCAGCAGCTTTCGGCTAGCGGGAGACGGCGGTGAGCAGTTCTTC	CASSFRLAGDGGEQFF
-	TRBV3-1	TRBJ1-4	many	TGTGCCAGCAGCCCGAGGACAGTAGATGAAAAACTGTTTTTT	CASSPRTVDEKLFF
TRBD2	TRBV12-5	TRBJ2-3	many	TGTGCTAGTGGTTTGGTAGCGGGGGGTCTGCGCGATACGCAGTATTTT	CASGLVAGGLRDTQYF
-	TRBV11-3	TRBJ1-1	many	TGTGCCAGCAGCTTTTCGGTACACCGGAACACTGAAGCTTTCTTT	CASSFSVHRNTEAFF
-	TRBV6-6	TRBJ2-1	many	TGTGCCAGCAGTTACTCGTACAGGACTGAGCAGTTCTTC	CASSYSYRTEQFF
TRBD1	TRBV20-1	TRBJ1-4	few	TGCAGTGCGGCCTATGGACAGGGGCATGAAAAACTGTTTTTT	CSAAYGQGHEKLFF
TRBD1	TRBV19	TRBJ1-1	many	TGTGCCAGTACCAAGGACAGGGACACTGAAGCTTTCTTT	CASTKDRDTEAFF
-	TRBV12-3/TRBV12-4	TRBJ1-5	many	TGTGCCAGCAGCAAGACAGGCCAAGCCGCAGGGCCCCAGCATTTT	CASSKTGQAAGPQHF
-	TRBV10-3	TRBJ2-2	-	TGTGCCATCAGTGTAATCGGGGAGCTGTTTTTT	CAISVIGELFF
-	TRBV29-1	TRBJ1-2	many	TGCAGCGTTGAAGACGGGGGGTATGGCTACACCTTC	CSVEDGGYGYTF
-	TRBV15	TRBJ2-7	-	TGTGCCACCAGCAGGGCTAACGGGGTCTACGAGCAGTACTTC	CATSRANGVYEQYF
-	TRBV28	TRBJ1-1	many	TGTGCCAGCAGCCCCGGCAGGGTCACTGAAGCTTTCTTT	CASSPGRVTEAFF
-	TRBV30	TRBJ1-1	many	TGTGCCTGGAAGGTCCGACAGGCTTTCTTT	CAWKVRQAFF
-	TRBV6-1	TRBJ2-1	many	TGTGCCACCAGTCTAGGTAGGGGTTCCTACAATGAGCAGTTCTTC	CATSLGRGSYNEQFF
TRBD1	TRBV5-1	TRBJ2-2	many	TGCGCCAGCAGCTTACAGGGGACCGGGGAGCTGTTTTTT	CASSLQGTGELFF
-	TRBV7-8	TRBJ2-7	-	TGTGCCAGCAGCTTACCCCCCGAGGGCTACGAGCAGTACTTC	CASSLPPEGYEQYF
TRBD2	TRBV12-3/TRBV12-4	TRBJ2-7	many	TGTGCCAGCAAACGGGGGGGGCGCAACGAGCAGTACTTC	CASKRGGRNEQYF
-	TRBV5-6	TRBJ1-2	-	TGTGCCAGCAGCTTGGGAGGGGCAGCCTTCTTCTATGGCTACACCTTC	CASSLGGAAFFYGYTF
-	TRBV7-2	TRBJ2-7	many	TGTGCCAGCAGCTATCTAGGAGGGCTCTCCTCCTACGAGCAGTACTTC	CASSYLGGLSSYEQYF
-	TRBV20-1	TRBJ2-5	many	TGCAGTGCTAGGCGACAAGAGACCCAGTACTTC	CSARRQETQYF
TRBD2	TRBV11-2	TRBJ2-1	-	TGTGCCAGCAGCTTAGTCCCCGTTAGCGGGAGCGCCTACAATGAGCAGTTCTTC	CASSLVPVSGSAYNEQFF
-	TRBV11-1	TRBJ2-2	many	TGTGCCAGCAGCTTAGAGGTTGGGGAGCTGTTTTTT	CASSLEVGELFF
TRBD2	TRBV12-5	TRBJ2-5	-	TGTGCTCGGGACGGGAGGGCCACGGAGACCCAGTACTTC	CARDGRATETQYF
-	TRBV7-2	TRBJ2-2	few	TGTGCCAGCAGCTTAGCCGGGTACAACACCGGGGAGCTGTTTTTT	CASSLAGYNTGELFF
TRBD2	TRBV27	TRBJ2-7	few	TGTGCCAGCAGTTTTGGGAGGGGCTACGAGCAGTACTTC	CASSFGRGYEQYF
-	TRBV2	TRBJ2-1	many	TGTGCCAGCAGGTGGCTAGCGTCCAATGAGCAGTTCTTC	CASRWLASNEQFF
-	TRBV27	TRBJ2-7	many	TGTGCCAGCAGTTCAGGGGCCCCCTACGAGCAGTACTTC	CASSSGAPYEQYF
TRBD1	TRBV9	TRBJ2-7	-	TGTGCCAGCAGCGTAGGAGGGACAGGGAGTTCCTACGAGCAGTACTTC	CASSVGGTGSSYEQYF
TRBD1	TRBV27	TRBJ2-7	many	TGTGCCAGCAGTCAGACAGGGTTCGGCTACGAGCAGTACTTC	CASSQTGFGYEQYF
-	TRBV7-9	TRBJ1-2	-	TGTGCCAGCAGCTTAGGTTACAGGGTGGATGGCTACACCTTC	CASSLGYRVDGYTF
TRBD2	TRBV4-1	TRBJ2-1	-	TGCGCCAGCAGCCAACCCCTTCGCGGGAGCTCCTACAATGAGCAGTTCTTC	CASSQPLRGSSYNEQFF
-	TRBV2	TRBJ2-5	many	TGTGCCAGCAGTGGTCCTAGCGTAGAGACCCAGTACTTC	CASSGPSVETQYF
-	TRBV29-1	TRBJ1-6	-	TGCAGGGCTCTTGGACAGTCTAATTCACCCCTCCACTTT	CRALGQSNSPLHF